A single sample gave rise to the 29 T cell receptor beta chains below, sequenced in a study of beta chain features in type 1 diabetes. Study-wide results and caveats: In all four CD4+ subsets, TCRB CDR3 length was significantly, moderately reduced in type 1 diabetes.

The isolated RNA, all of it, was reverse transcribed, so expressed TCRB transcripts were what got sequenced. Sequenced by immunoSEQ multiplex PCR; TCRdb stores in-frame clones only, minus some. The sample comprises 680,000 or so clones, about an eighth of which are singletons, and 0.022% rests with the top ten. For these TCRs, the target antigens are not known. The sequencing sample was made of naive CD4+ T cells from blood. The receptors shown here come from a man younger than 35 with type 1 diabetes.

The genes are TRBV7-9 and TRBJ1-6; 7 bases align to TRBD1. This CDR3 has 15 amino acids. J gave up 6 bases and V 3 bases, and 5 bases lay outside the gene matches. Germline V gene sequence: CDR1 SEHNR, CDR2 FQNEAQ (reference sequence). CDR3 amino acids: CASSLGGQTNSPLHF. The CDR3, as DNA: TGTGCCAGCAGCTTGGGGGGACAGACTAATTCACCCCTCCACTTT.

This chain's CDR3 is CASSEALRLGTEAFF. The CDR3 coding sequence is TGTGCCAGCAGTGAAGCGCTTCGGCTGGGCACTGAAGCTTTCTTT. The chain combines TRBV2 with TRBJ1-1; D remains unclear. Trimming took 0 bases from V and 4 from J, leaving 12 bases between them. This CDR3 contains 15 residues. The germline V gene encodes CDR1 SNHLY and CDR2 FYNNEI.

The chain uses TRBV6-5 and TRBJ2-2; D possibly corresponds to TRBD1 (5 bases). The V and J ends lost 0 bases and 4 bases respectively, with 9 bases between them. The CDR3 spans 15 residues. Germline V gene sequence: CDR1 MNHEY, CDR2 SVGAGI. The chain's CDR3 is CASSYSRQITGELFF. CDR3 DNA: TGTGCCAGCAGTTACTCGAGACAGATCACCGGGGAGCTGTTTTTT.

The V and J genes are TRBV30 and TRBJ1-6; D unresolved. This CDR3 is built from 15 residues. Trimming removed 1 base from V and 0 bases from J, with 7 bases in between. The germline V gene has CDR1 GTSNPN and CDR2 SVGIG (reference sequence). CDR3 amino acids: CAWSGGSSYNSPLHF. CDR3 sequence (DNA): TGTGCCTGGAGTGGAGGGAGCTCCTATAATTCACCCCTCCACTTT.

This clone came up a few times. This chain connects TRBV30 to TRBJ2-2; the match to TRBD1 covers 11 bases. V trimming: 5 bases; J trimming: 0 bases; junction bases outside the gene matches: 8. Germline V lookup: CDR1 GTSNPN, CDR2 SVGIG (reference sequence). This CDR3 comprises 17 residues. The CDR3 reads CAWLRTGGPSNTGELFF. The CDR3 DNA follows: TGTGCCTGGCTCCGGACAGGGGGCCCTTCGAACACCGGGGAGCTGTTTTTT.

The rearrangement links TRBV6-5 to TRBJ1-1, with 7 bases matching TRBD1. CDR3 length: 14 amino acids. Germline V gene data show CDR1 as MNHEY and CDR2 as SVGAGI. V was pared by 8 bases and J by 2 bases, with 8 bases of the junction left unmatched. CDR3 loop: CASGWTGGNTEAFF. DNA of the CDR3: TGTGCCAGCGGGTGGACAGGTGGAAACACTGAAGCTTTCTTT.

This clone was counted between two and nine times. The chain carries TRBV15 and TRBJ2-5, with unresolved D. V was cut by 0 bases and J by 0 bases, with 8 bases left in between. Germline loops: CDR1 LNHNV, CDR2 YYDKDF (reference sequence). This CDR3 has 15 amino acids. The CDR3 DNA is TGTGCCACCAGCAGAGACTCGGGCCACCAAGAGACCCAGTACTTC. It encodes CATSRDSGHQETQYF. Full variable domain (remainder filled in from reference TRBV15 and TRBJ2-5): DAMVIQNPRYQVTQFGKPVTLSCSQTLNHNVMYWYQQKSSQAPKLLFHYYDKDFNNEADTPDNFQSRRPNTSFCFLDIRSPGLGDTAMYLCATSRDSGHQETQYFGPGTRLLVL.

This sequence joins TRBV19 and TRBJ2-1; TRBD2 matches 7 bases. Trimming at V came to 5 bases and at J to 5 bases, leaving 9 bases not matched to a gene. This CDR3 spans 15 amino acids. Germline CDR1 LNHDA, CDR2 SQIVND (reference sequence). CDR3 in DNA: TGTGCCAGTAGTGCCCTAGCGGCAGTCGACAATGAGCAGTTCTTC. This gives the protein CASSALAAVDNEQFF.

The chain has TRBV29-1 and TRBJ1-2; D gene uncertain. Germline V gene sequence: CDR1 SQVTM, CDR2 ANQGSEA. The CDR3 is 16 amino acids. The V end lost 4 bases, the J end lost 5 bases, and 23 bases lay between the germline ends. The CDR3 here is CSVVIPDGARLYGYTF. The CDR3 DNA is TGCAGCGTTGTAATTCCGGACGGAGCCAGACTTTATGGCTACACCTTC.

V and J are TRBV5-1 and TRBJ2-5; the D gene is possibly TRBD2 (5 bases). CDR1 SGHRS and CDR2 YFSETQ come from the germline V gene. V was cut by 4 bases and J by 2 bases, with 12 bases left in between. This CDR3 region has 14 residues. CDR3 amino acids: CASSPTGDQETQYF. The CDR3 DNA follows: TGCGCCAGCAGCCCAACCGGGGATCAAGAGACCCAGTACTTC.

CDR3 bases: TGCGCCAGCAGCCAAGATAGGAGATCCAAGATGAACACTGAAGCTTTCTTT. Translating it yields CASSQDRRSKMNTEAFF. The chain recombines TRBV4-1 with TRBJ1-1, with unresolved D. Trimming removed 0 bases from V and 0 bases from J, with 14 bases in between. Germline CDR1 is MGHRA and CDR2 is YSYEKL. The CDR3 extends over 17 amino acids.

This clone showed up just a few times. V gene TRBV15 combines with J gene TRBJ1-4, with unresolved D. Germline-derived CDR1 and CDR2 are LNHNV and YYDKDF (reference sequence). Trimming shortened V by 0 bases and J by 3 bases, and 11 bases separated the two germline ends. The CDR3 covers 16 residues. The CDR3 here is CATSRDRGPPNEKLFF. DNA of the CDR3: TGTGCCACCAGCAGAGATCGTGGGCCCCCTAATGAAAAACTGTTTTTT.

This chain uses TRBV7-2 with TRBJ2-3; TRBD1 agrees at 11 bases. With V trimmed by 3 bases and J by 0 bases, 2 bases remained unmatched. The germline CDR1 and CDR2 sequences are SGHTA and FQGNSA. This CDR3 is built from 16 residues. The CDR3 nucleotides are TGTGCCAGCAGCTTTGGACAGGGGGCGAGCACAGATACGCAGTATTTT. Its translation: CASSFGQGASTDTQYF.

This chain joins TRBV7-9 and TRBJ2-3; D not certain. CDR3 length: 13 residues. V gave up 4 bases and J gave up 4 bases, with 9 bases separating them. From germline, CDR1 is SEHNR and CDR2 FQNEAQ (reference sequence). The CDR3 is CASSSPTSDTQYF. DNA of the CDR3: TGTGCCAGCAGCTCTCCGACGTCAGATACGCAGTATTTT.

The chain links TRBV7-6 to TRBJ2-7; 8 bases fit TRBD1. The CDR3 is 14 residues long. V gave up 5 bases and J gave up 4 bases; unmatched junction bases: 7. Germline V lookup: CDR1 SGHVS, CDR2 FNYEAQ. CDR3: CASSPGTGPYEQYF. CDR3 in DNA: TGTGCCAGCAGCCCCGGGACAGGTCCGTACGAGCAGTACTTC.

The CDR3 bases are TGCGCCAGCAGCCATGGGCGGGGGGCGCGAGAGACCCAGTACTTC. Its protein product is CASSHGRGARETQYF. This sequence joins TRBV4-1 and TRBJ2-5; TRBD2 agrees at 8 bases. The CDR3 totals 15 residues. CDR1 and CDR2 from the germline V gene are MGHRA and YSYEKL. With 3 bases clipped from V and 4 bases from J, the junction kept 7 bases outside the gene matches.

There are a few counts of this clone. The V and J genes are TRBV19 and TRBJ2-3; 14 bases are shared with TRBD2. In germline, CDR1 is LNHDA, CDR2 SQIVND (reference sequence). The ends lost 6 bases at V and 4 bases at J; junction bases unmatched: 3. This CDR3 is built from 15 residues. CDR3 protein: CASRGTSGGADTQYF. The DNA for the CDR3 is TGTGCCAGTAGAGGGACTAGCGGGGGCGCAGATACGCAGTATTTT.

The chain carries TRBV4-1 and TRBJ2-5; 9 positions agree with TRBD2. Germline CDR1 reads MGHRA; CDR2 reads YSYEKL. CDR3 size: 16 residues. Germline trimming cut 8 bases from V and 1 base from J; bases unmatched to any gene: 11. CDR3 protein: CASGGAGGLGQETQYF. CDR3 nucleotide sequence: TGCGCCAGCGGGGGAGCGGGGGGCCTTGGCCAAGAGACCCAGTACTTC.

In nucleotides, the CDR3 is TGTGCCTGGGCCATTCTTCCTGGGAACACTGAAGCTTTCTTT. As protein: CAWAILPGNTEAFF. This chain uses TRBV30 with TRBJ1-1; D remains unclear. The V gene lost 5 bases and the J gene lost 1 base, with 14 bases spanning the gap. Germline CDR1 and CDR2: GTSNPN and SVGIG (reference sequence). The CDR3 has 14 residues.

The DNA of the CDR3 is TGTGCCTGGAAAGAACAGTTTAACTATGGCTACACCTTC. Its protein product is CAWKEQFNYGYTF. The J gene is TRBJ1-2, the V gene TRBV30; no reliable D call. The V end was cut by 4 bases, the J end by 1 base, with 10 bases between. In germline, CDR1 is GTSNPN, CDR2 SVGIG (reference sequence). There are 13 residues in the CDR3.

This clone was counted between two and nine times. The chain uses TRBV6-5 and TRBJ1-5; D remains unclear. The CDR3 is 15 amino acids. V lost 6 bases, J lost 0 bases, and 12 bases lay in between. In germline, CDR1 is MNHEY, CDR2 SVGAGI. The CDR3 protein is CASSHLGNSNQPQHF. The CDR3, as DNA: TGTGCCAGCAGCCACCTTGGCAATAGCAATCAGCCCCAGCATTTT.

This clone turned up a few times. This chain joins TRBV2 and TRBJ2-5, with D possibly being TRBD1 or TRBD2 (6 bases each). Germline V gene lookup returns CDR1 SNHLY and CDR2 FYNNEI. V lost 8 bases to trimming and J lost 9 bases, with 13 bases between them. This CDR3 comprises 11 residues. The CDR3 nucleotides are TGTGCCAGCGAAACCGGGGGCCCCCAGTACTTC. It translates to CASETGGPQYF. Combining the CDR3 with reference TRBV2 and TRBJ2-5 gives the whole variable domain EPEVTQTPSHQVTQMGQEVILRCVPISNHLYFYWYRQILGQKVEFLVSFYNNEISEKSEIFDDQFSVERPDGSNFTLKIRSTKLEDSAMYFCASETGGPQYFGPGTRLLVL.

This clone has a handful of counts. CDR3 sequence (DNA): TGTGCCAGCAGCACAGGGACCAGGCTGTGGACCGGGGAGCTGTTTTTT. This encodes CASSTGTRLWTGELFF. The rearrangement links TRBV27 to TRBJ2-2; possible D gene TRBD1, 6 bases. The CDR3 runs 16 residues. CDR1 is MNHEY and CDR2 is SMNVEV in the germline V gene (reference sequence). V dropped 6 bases and J dropped 5 bases, with 19 bases sitting between them.

A word on this clone: Other DNA variants within this sample encode the same CDR3. The chain's CDR3 is CASSPGGDEQFF. In DNA, the CDR3 is TGTGCCAGCTCCCCAGGGGGCGATGAGCAGTTCTTC. The chain employs TRBV18 and TRBJ2-1; 8 bases line up with TRBD1. V lost 6 bases to trimming and J lost 8 bases; unmatched junction nucleotides: 3. CDR1 is KGHSH and CDR2 is LQKENI in the germline V gene. The CDR3 totals 12 residues.

This clone was recorded a few times. The chain carries TRBV6-1 and TRBJ2-3, with D possibly being TRBD1 (5 bases). The CDR3 contains 14 residues. Germline V CDR1 and CDR2: MNHNS, SASEGT. V was pared by 4 bases and J by 1 base, with 9 bases between. CDR3 in DNA: TGTGCCAGCAGTGTGCAGGGTGGCACAGATACGCAGTATTTT. Translating it yields CASSVQGGTDTQYF.

This clone was seen only a few times. The chain uses TRBV7-9 and TRBJ1-1; D not certain. The germline V gene encodes CDR1 SEHNR and CDR2 FQNEAQ (reference sequence). The CDR3 sequence is 13 residues long. The V gene lost 4 bases and the J gene lost 1 base, with 7 bases spanning the gap. The chain's CDR3 is CASSSWENTEAFF. DNA of the CDR3: TGTGCCAGCAGCTCGTGGGAGAACACTGAAGCTTTCTTT.

The chain uses TRBV7-9 and TRBJ2-3; 8 bases agree with TRBD2. V was pared by 7 bases and J by 1 base, with 7 bases of the junction left unmatched. Germline V gene sequence: CDR1 SEHNR, CDR2 FQNEAQ (reference sequence). The CDR3 is made up of 15 amino acids. Here the CDR3 reads CASTPGGGGTDTQYF. Here the CDR3 DNA reads TGTGCCAGCACCCCGGGAGGGGGGGGCACAGATACGCAGTATTTT.

For this clone: Different DNA sequences within this sample yield the same CDR3. The chain is built from TRBV30 and TRBJ1-4; 8 bases align to TRBD1. The V and J ends lost 0 bases and 8 bases, in that order; junction bases with no gene match: 2. CDR1 GTSNPN and CDR2 SVGIG come from the germline V gene (reference sequence). The CDR3 loop spans 13 amino acids. CDR3 protein: CAWSVQGDEKLFF. The CDR3 nucleotides read TGTGCCTGGAGTGTACAGGGGGACGAAAAACTGTTTTTT.

This clone has a handful of counts. The V gene is TRBV5-4, the J gene TRBJ2-3; the D gene is possibly TRBD1 (6 bases). Germline assignment: CDR1 SGHNT and CDR2 YYREEE (reference sequence). V shed 1 base and J shed 0 bases, with 9 bases lying between them. The CDR3 runs 15 residues. CDR3 sequence: CASSLTGLSTDTQYF. The CDR3 DNA is TGTGCCAGCAGCTTGACAGGGTTAAGCACAGATACGCAGTATTTT.